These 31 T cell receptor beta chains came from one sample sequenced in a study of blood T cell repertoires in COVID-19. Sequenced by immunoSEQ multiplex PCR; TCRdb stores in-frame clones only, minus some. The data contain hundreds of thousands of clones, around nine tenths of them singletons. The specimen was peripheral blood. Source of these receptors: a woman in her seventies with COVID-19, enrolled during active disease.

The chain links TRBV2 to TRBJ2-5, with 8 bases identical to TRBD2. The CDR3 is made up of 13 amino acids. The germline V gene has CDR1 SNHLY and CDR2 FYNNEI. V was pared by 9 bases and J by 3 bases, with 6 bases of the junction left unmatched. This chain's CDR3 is CASSGLVKETQYF. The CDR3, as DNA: TGTGCCAGTTCGGGACTAGTTAAAGAGACCCAGTACTTC.

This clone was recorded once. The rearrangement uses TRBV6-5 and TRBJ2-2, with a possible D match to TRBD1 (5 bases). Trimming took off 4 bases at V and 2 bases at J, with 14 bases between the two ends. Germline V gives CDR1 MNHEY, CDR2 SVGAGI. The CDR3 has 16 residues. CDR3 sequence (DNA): TGTGCCAGCAGTTGGGGCCATCCTGGTAACACCGGGGAGCTGTTTTTT. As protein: CASSWGHPGNTGELFF.

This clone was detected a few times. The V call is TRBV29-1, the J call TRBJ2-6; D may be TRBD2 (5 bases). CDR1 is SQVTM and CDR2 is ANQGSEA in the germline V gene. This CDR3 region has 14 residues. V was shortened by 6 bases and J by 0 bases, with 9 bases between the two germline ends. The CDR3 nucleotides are TGCAGCGTGCCAGGAGGCTCTGGGGCCAACGTCCTGACTTTC. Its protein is CSVPGGSGANVLTF.

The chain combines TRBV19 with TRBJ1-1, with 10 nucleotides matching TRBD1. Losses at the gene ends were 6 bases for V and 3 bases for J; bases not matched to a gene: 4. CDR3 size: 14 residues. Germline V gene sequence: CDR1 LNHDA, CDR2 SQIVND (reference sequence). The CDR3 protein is CASSGDRGDTEAFF. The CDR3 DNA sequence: TGTGCCAGTAGCGGGGACAGGGGCGACACTGAAGCTTTCTTT.

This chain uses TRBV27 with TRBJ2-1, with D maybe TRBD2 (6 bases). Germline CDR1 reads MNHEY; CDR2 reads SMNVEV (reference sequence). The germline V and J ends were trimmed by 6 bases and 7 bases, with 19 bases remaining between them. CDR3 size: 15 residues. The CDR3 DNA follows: TGTGCCAGCAGCCTCTTAAGGGACTCCCCGAATGAGCAGTTCTTC. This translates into CASSLLRDSPNEQFF.

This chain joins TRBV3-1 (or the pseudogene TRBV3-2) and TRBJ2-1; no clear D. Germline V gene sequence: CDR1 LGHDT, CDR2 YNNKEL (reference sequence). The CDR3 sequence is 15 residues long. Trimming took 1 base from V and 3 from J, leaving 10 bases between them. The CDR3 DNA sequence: TGTGCCAGCAGCCAAGGCCGTGGCGGCTACAATGAGCAGTTCTTC. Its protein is CASSQGRGGYNEQFF.

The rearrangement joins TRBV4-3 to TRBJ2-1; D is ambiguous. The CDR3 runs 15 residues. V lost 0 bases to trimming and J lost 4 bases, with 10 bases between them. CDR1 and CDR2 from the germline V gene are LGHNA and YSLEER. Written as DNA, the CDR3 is TGCGCCAGCAGCCAAGATGGTTCGGGTTACAATGAGCAGTTCTTC. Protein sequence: CASSQDGSGYNEQFF.

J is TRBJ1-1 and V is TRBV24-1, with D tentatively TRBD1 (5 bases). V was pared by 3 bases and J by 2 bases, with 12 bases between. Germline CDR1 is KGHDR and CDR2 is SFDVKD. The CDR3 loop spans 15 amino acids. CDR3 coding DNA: TGTGCCACCAGTGATCCAGGGTCCGCTAACACTGAAGCTTTCTTT. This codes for CATSDPGSANTEAFF.

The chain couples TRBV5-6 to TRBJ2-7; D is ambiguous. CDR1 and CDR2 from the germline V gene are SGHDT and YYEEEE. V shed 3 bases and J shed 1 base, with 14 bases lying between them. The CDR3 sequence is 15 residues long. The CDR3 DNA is TGTGCCAGCAGCTCTCCAAGTCGGGTTTCCTACGAGCAGTACTTC. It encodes CASSSPSRVSYEQYF.

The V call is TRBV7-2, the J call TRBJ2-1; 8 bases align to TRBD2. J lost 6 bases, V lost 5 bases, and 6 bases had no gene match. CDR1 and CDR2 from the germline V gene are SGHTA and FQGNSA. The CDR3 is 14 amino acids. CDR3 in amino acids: CASSTAGALNEQFF. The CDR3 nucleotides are TGTGCCAGCAGCACAGCGGGGGCCCTCAATGAGCAGTTCTTC.

The CDR3 loop reads CASSVEGDGNQPQHF. The CDR3 nucleotides are TGTGCCAGCAGCGTAGAAGGGGATGGCAATCAGCCCCAGCATTTT. The genes are TRBV9 and TRBJ1-5; weak D call: TRBD1 (5 bases). The CDR3 contains 15 residues. Trimming removed 0 bases at V and 2 bases at J, with 9 bases between. Germline V lookup: CDR1 SGDLS, CDR2 YYNGEE.

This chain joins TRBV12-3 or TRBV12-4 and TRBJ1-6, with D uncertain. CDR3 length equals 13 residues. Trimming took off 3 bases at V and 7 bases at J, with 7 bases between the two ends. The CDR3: CASSFGVNSPLHF. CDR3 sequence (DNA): TGTGCCAGCAGTTTCGGGGTAAATTCACCCCTCCACTTT.

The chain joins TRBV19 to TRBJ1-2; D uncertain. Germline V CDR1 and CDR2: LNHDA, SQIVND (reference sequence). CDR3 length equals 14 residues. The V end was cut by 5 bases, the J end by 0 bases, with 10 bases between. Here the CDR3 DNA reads TGTGCCAGTAGTCAACAGATTGCTAACTATGGCTACACCTTC. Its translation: CASSQQIANYGYTF.

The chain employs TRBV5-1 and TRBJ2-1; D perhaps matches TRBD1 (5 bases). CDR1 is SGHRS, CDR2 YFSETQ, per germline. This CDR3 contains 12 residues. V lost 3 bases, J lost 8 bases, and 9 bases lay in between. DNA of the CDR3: TGCGCCAGCAGCTCCACGACAGATGAGCAGTTCTTC. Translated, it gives CASSSTTDEQFF.

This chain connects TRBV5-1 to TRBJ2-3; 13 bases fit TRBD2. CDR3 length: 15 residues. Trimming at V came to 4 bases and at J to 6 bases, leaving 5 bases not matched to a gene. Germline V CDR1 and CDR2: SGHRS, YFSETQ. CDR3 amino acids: CASSARTSGGDTQYF. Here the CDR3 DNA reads TGCGCCAGCAGCGCCCGGACTAGCGGGGGCGATACGCAGTATTTT.

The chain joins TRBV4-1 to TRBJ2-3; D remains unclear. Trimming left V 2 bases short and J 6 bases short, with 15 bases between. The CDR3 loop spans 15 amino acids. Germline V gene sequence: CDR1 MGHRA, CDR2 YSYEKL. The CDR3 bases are TGCGCCAGCAGCCAACTTCCTCTGGGCTTCGATACGCAGTATTTT. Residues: CASSQLPLGFDTQYF.

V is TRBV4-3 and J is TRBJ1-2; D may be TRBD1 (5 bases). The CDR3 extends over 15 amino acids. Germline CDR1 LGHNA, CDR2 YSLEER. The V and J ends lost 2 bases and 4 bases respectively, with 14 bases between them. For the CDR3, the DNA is TGCGCCAGCAGCCAACTGTTCGGGGGTTCCTATGGCTACACCTTC. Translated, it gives CASSQLFGGSYGYTF.

This chain's CDR3 is CASSPDRVPEAFF. The CDR3 bases are TGTGCCAGCAGTCCCGACAGGGTCCCTGAAGCTTTCTTT. The chain links TRBV2 to TRBJ1-1, with 7 bases that match TRBD1. The V gene end was trimmed by 5 bases and the J gene end by 6 bases; junction bases not matched to a gene: 6. The CDR3 consists of 13 residues. Germline V CDR1 and CDR2: SNHLY, FYNNEI.

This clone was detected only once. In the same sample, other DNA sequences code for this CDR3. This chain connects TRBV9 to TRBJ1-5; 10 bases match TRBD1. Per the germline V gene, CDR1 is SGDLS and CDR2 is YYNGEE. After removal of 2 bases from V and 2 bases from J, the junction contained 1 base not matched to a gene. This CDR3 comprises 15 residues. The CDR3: CASSVGTGGNQPQHF. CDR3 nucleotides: TGTGCCAGCAGCGTGGGGACAGGGGGCAATCAGCCCCAGCATTTT.

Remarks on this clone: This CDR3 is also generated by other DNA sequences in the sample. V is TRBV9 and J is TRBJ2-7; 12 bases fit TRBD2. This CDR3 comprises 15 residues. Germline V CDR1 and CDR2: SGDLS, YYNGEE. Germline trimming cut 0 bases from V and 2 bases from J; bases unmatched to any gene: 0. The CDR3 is CASSVGLAGAYEQYF. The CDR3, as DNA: TGTGCCAGCAGCGTAGGACTAGCGGGGGCCTACGAGCAGTACTTC.

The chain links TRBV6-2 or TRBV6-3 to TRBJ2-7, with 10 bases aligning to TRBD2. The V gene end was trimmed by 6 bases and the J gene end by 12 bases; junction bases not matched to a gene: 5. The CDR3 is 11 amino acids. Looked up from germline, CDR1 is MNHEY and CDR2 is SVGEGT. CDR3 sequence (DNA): TGTGCCAGCAGCAAAGGACTAGCGGCGTACTTC. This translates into CASSKGLAAYF.

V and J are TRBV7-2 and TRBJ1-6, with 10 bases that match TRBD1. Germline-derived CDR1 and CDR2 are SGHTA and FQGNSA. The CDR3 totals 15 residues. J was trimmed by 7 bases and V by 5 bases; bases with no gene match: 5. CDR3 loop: CASSPRQGANSPLHF. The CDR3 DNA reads TGTGCCAGCAGCCCCCGACAGGGGGCGAATTCACCCCTCCACTTT. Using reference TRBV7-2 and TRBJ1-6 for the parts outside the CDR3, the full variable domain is GAGVSQSPSNKVTEKGKDVELRCDPISGHTALYWYRQSLGQGLEFLIYFQGNSAPDKSGLPSDRFSAERTGGSVSTLTIQRTQQEDSAVYLCASSPRQGANSPLHFGNGTRLTVT.

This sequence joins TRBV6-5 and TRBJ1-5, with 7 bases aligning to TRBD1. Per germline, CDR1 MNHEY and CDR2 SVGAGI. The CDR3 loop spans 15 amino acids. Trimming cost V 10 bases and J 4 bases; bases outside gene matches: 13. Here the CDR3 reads CATLLWTGPNQPQHF. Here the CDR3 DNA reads TGTGCCACCCTACTTTGGACAGGTCCAAATCAGCCCCAGCATTTT.

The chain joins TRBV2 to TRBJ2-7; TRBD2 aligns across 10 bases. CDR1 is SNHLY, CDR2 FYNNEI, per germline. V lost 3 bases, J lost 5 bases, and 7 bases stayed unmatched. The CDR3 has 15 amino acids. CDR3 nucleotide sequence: TGTGCCAGCAGTGATGAGCGGGGGGGCACCCACGAGCAGTACTTC. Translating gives CASSDERGGTHEQYF.

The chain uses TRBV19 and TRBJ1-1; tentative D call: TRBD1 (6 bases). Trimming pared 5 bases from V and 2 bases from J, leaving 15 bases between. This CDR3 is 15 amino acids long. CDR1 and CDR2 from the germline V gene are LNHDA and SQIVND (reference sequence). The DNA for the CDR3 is TGTGCCAGTAGTGCCGGGACAATATTTAACACTGAAGCTTTCTTT. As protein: CASSAGTIFNTEAFF. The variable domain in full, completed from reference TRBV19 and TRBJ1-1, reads DGGITQSPKYLFRKEGQNVTLSCEQNLNHDAMYWYRQDPGQGLRLIYYSQIVNDFQKGDIAEGYSVSREKKESFPLTVTSAQKNPTAFYLCASSAGTIFNTEAFFGQGTRLTVV.

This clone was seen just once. CDR3 sequence (DNA): TGTGCCAGCAGTCGACAGGGTATAGGTGAAAAACTGTTTTTT. Its translation is CASSRQGIGEKLFF. This chain uses TRBV6-5 with TRBJ1-4; 7 positions match TRBD1. V was pared by 5 bases and J by 7 bases, with 7 bases of the junction left unmatched. This CDR3 region has 14 residues. Germline CDR1 and CDR2: MNHEY and SVGAGI.

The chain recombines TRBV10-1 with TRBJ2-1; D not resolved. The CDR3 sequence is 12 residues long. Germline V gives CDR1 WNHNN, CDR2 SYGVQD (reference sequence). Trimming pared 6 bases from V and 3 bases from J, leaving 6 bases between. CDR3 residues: CASSNSYNEQFF. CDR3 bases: TGCGCCAGCAGCAACAGCTACAATGAGCAGTTCTTC.

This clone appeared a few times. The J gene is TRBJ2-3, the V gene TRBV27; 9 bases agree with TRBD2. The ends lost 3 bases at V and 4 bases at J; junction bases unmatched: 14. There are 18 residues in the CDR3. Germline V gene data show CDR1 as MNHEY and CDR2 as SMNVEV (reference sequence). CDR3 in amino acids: CASSFTPLVAGVADTQYF. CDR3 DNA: TGTGCCAGCAGTTTCACCCCCTTGGTAGCGGGGGTTGCAGATACGCAGTATTTT.

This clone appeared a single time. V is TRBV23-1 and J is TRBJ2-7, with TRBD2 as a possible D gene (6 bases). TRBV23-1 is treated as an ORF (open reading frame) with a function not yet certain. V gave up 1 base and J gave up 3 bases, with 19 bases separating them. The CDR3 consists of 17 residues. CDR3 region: CASSQLLGRRENYEQYF. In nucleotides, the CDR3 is TGCGCCAGCAGTCAATTGCTCGGCAGGAGGGAAAACTACGAGCAGTACTTC.

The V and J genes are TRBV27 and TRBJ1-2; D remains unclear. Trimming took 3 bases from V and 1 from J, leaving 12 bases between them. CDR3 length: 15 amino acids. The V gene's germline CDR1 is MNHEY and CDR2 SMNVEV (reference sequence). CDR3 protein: CASSFTAAINYGYTF. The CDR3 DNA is TGTGCCAGCAGTTTCACGGCAGCGATTAACTATGGCTACACCTTC.

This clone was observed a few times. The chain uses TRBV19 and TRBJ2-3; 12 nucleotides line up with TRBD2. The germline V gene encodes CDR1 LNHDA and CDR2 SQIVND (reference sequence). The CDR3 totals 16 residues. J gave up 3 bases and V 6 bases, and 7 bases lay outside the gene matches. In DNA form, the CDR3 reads TGTGCCAGTAGCCCGGGGACTAGCGGGCGGACAGATACGCAGTATTTT. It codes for CASSPGTSGRTDTQYF.